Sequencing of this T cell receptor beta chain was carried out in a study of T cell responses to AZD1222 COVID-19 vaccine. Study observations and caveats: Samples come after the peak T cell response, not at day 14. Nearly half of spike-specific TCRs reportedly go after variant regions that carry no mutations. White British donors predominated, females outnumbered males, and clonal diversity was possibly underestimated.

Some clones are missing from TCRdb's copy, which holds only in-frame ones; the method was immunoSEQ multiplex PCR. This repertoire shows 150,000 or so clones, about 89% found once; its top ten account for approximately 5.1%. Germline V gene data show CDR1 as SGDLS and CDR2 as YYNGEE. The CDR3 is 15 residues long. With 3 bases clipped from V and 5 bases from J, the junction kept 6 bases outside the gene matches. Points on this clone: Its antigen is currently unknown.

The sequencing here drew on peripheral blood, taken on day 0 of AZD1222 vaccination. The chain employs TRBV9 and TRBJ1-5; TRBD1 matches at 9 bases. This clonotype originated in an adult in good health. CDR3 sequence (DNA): TGTGCCAGCAGCGCTACAGGGGGCGGTTATCAGCCCCAGCATTTT. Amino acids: CASSATGGGYQPQHF. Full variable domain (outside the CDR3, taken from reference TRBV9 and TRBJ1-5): DSGVTQTPKHLITATGQRVTLRCSPRSGDLSVYWYQQSLDQGLQFLIQYYNGEERAKGNILERFSAQQFPDLHSELNLSSLELGDSALYFCASSATGGGYQPQHFGDGTRLSIL.